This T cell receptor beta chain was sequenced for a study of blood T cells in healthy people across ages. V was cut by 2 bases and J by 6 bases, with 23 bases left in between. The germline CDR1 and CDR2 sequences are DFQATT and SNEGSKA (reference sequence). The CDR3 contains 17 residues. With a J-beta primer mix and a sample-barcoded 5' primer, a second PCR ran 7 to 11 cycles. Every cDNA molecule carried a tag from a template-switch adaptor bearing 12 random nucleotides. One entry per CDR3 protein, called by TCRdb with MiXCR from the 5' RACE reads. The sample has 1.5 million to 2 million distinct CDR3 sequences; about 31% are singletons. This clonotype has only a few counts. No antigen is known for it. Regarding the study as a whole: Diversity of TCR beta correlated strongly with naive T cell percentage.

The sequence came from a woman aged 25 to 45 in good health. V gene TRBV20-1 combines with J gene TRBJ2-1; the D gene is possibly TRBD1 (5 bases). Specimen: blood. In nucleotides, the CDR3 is TGCAGTGCTAGATCCCCTCAGACAGAACTAACATTCAATGAGCAGTTCTTC. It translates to CSARSPQTELTFNEQFF.